The 22 T cell receptor beta chains listed next were all sequenced from one sample in a study of identical twins. TCRdb reprocessed the 5' RACE reads via MiXCR and lists one record per CDR3 protein. The sample lists 400,000 to 500,000 distinct CDR3 sequences; about 13% were seen once. The data were also submitted as part of a second study, on yellow fever vaccine responses in identical twins.

Sequenced input: CD4+ T cells sorted from blood. The receptors originated from a young woman in good health.

This chain links TRBV7-2 with TRBJ2-1, with 14 bases aligning to TRBD2. Germline CDR1 is SGHTA and CDR2 is FQGNSA. The V and J ends lost 1 base and 8 bases, in that order; junction bases with no gene match: 10. The CDR3 covers 18 residues. In DNA form, the CDR3 reads TGTGCCAGCAGCTTAGTGCCCCGACTAGCGGGAGGGCCCCATGAGCAGTTCTTC. It specifies CASSLVPRLAGGPHEQFF.

The chain uses TRBV25-1 and TRBJ2-2, with D tentatively TRBD1 or TRBD2 (7 bases each). The V gene lost 5 bases and the J gene lost 7 bases, with 17 bases spanning the gap. Germline lookup yields CDR1 MGHDK and CDR2 SYGVNS. The CDR3 is 15 amino acids. CDR3 loop: CASSPRGRESGELFF. As DNA, the CDR3 is TGTGCCAGCAGTCCTAGGGGGCGGGAGAGCGGGGAGCTGTTTTTT.

In this sample, this clonotype turned up many times. The J gene is TRBJ2-2, the V gene TRBV12-3 or TRBV12-4, with 7 bases aligning to TRBD2. V gave up 5 bases and J gave up 6 bases; unmatched junction bases: 9. This CDR3 comprises 15 residues. The CDR3 nucleotides read TGTGCCAGCAGTACGGGACTAACTTACTCCGGGGAGCTGTTTTTT. Translating gives CASSTGLTYSGELFF.

This clonotype has just a few counts. This chain uses TRBV11-2 with TRBJ1-1; D is unresolved. The V gene's germline CDR1 is SGHAT and CDR2 FQNNGV. This CDR3 is built from 14 residues. V was trimmed by 2 bases and J by 2 bases, leaving 9 bases between them. CDR3 in amino acids: CASSLWLSNTEAFF. The CDR3 DNA sequence: TGTGCCAGCAGCTTATGGCTCAGTAACACTGAAGCTTTCTTT.

The rearrangement uses TRBV20-1 and TRBJ2-5; D is perhaps TRBD2 (6 bases). The V end lost 3 bases, the J end lost 4 bases, and 9 bases lay between the germline ends. The germline gives CDR1 DFQATT, CDR2 SNEGSKA (reference sequence). CDR3 length equals 12 residues. CDR3 protein: CSARTAGETQYF. The CDR3 nucleotides are TGCAGTGCTAGGACAGCGGGAGAGACCCAGTACTTC.

The chain has TRBV6-1 and TRBJ2-1, with TRBD2 matching 9 bases. Germline values: CDR1 MNHNS, CDR2 SASEGT. V trimming: 8 bases; J trimming: 9 bases; junction bases outside the gene matches: 11. This CDR3 has 14 residues. In nucleotides, the CDR3 is TGTGCCAGCTCCCCAATAGCGGGAGAGGGTGAGCAGTTCTTC. Its translation is CASSPIAGEGEQFF.

In DNA, the CDR3 is TGTGCCAGCACCCCCATAGGGAAGAGCACAGATACGCAGTATTTT. This sequence encodes CASTPIGKSTDTQYF. V usage is TRBV7-9 and J usage is TRBJ2-3, with D uncertain. Germline V gene data show CDR1 as SEHNR and CDR2 as FQNEAQ (reference sequence). CDR3 length equals 15 residues. Between the trimmed V and J ends, which lost 7 bases and 0 bases, there was a span of 14 bases. The complete variable domain, with remaining parts taken from reference TRBV7-9 and TRBJ2-3, reads DTGVSQNPRHKITKRGQNVTFRCDPISEHNRLYWYRQTLGQGPEFLTYFQNEAQLEKSRLLSDRFSAERPKGSFSTLEIQRTEQGDSAMYLCASTPIGKSTDTQYFGPGTRLTVL.

This clonotype was counted a few times. The gene calls are TRBV3-1 and TRBJ2-3; perhaps TRBD2 as D (5 bases). Deletions cut 4 bases from V and 4 bases from J, with 9 bases between. The germline CDR1 and CDR2 sequences are LGHDT and YNNKEL (reference sequence). CDR3 length: 13 residues. The CDR3 sequence is CASSPLASDTQYF. The CDR3 DNA reads as TGTGCCAGCAGCCCCCTAGCTTCAGATACGCAGTATTTT.

J is TRBJ2-7 and V is TRBV28; TRBD1 agrees at 11 bases. The CDR3 is 16 amino acids. Trimming cost V 2 bases and J 4 bases; bases outside gene matches: 7. In germline, CDR1 is MDHEN, CDR2 SYDVKM. This chain's CDR3 is CASSLPWGQGVYEQYF. CDR3 DNA: TGTGCCAGCAGTTTACCCTGGGGACAGGGGGTTTACGAGCAGTACTTC.

This chain uses TRBV10-3 with TRBJ2-6; D not resolved. V was trimmed by 3 bases and J by 7 bases, leaving 13 bases between them. The germline gives CDR1 ENHRY, CDR2 SYGVKD. This CDR3 region has 15 residues. CDR3: CAISDPKWVANVLTF. The CDR3, as DNA: TGTGCCATCAGTGATCCCAAGTGGGTCGCCAACGTCCTGACTTTC.

Many counts were recorded for this clonotype. The genes are TRBV5-1 and TRBJ2-1; 11 bases map to TRBD2. The ends lost 4 bases at V and 7 bases at J; junction bases unmatched: 7. This CDR3 contains 15 residues. The germline V gene has CDR1 SGHRS and CDR2 YFSETQ. The CDR3 sequence is CASSPLAGEGNEQFF. The DNA of the CDR3 is TGCGCCAGCAGCCCACTAGCGGGAGAAGGGAATGAGCAGTTCTTC.

The chain has TRBV30 and TRBJ2-7, with TRBD1 matching 10 bases. The ends lost 3 bases at V and 2 bases at J; junction bases unmatched: 7. Germline V gene lookup returns CDR1 GTSNPN and CDR2 SVGIG (reference sequence). The CDR3 has 15 amino acids. This CDR3 reads CAWRARTGGPYEQYF. Here the CDR3 DNA reads TGTGCCTGGAGAGCCCGGACAGGGGGACCCTACGAGCAGTACTTC. The whole variable domain, filled in from reference TRBV30 and TRBJ2-7, reads SQTIHQWPATLVQPVGSPLSLECTVEGTSNPNLYWYRQAAGRGLQLLFYSVGIGQISSEVPQNLSASRPQDRQFILSSKKLLLSDSGFYLCAWRARTGGPYEQYFGPGTRLTVT.

This clonotype turned up a few times. V and J are TRBV6-5 and TRBJ2-3, with TRBD1 matching 7 bases. After removal of 0 bases from V and 0 bases from J, the junction contained 6 bases not matched to a gene. The CDR3 consists of 17 residues. Germline CDR1 MNHEY, CDR2 SVGAGI. CDR3 sequence (DNA): TGTGCCAGCAGTTACTCGAAGGGCAGGGGGAGCACAGATACGCAGTATTTT. This gives the protein CASSYSKGRGSTDTQYF.

This chain joins TRBV19 and TRBJ2-1; 12 bases align to TRBD2. The length of the CDR3 is 15 residues. The germline V gene has CDR1 LNHDA and CDR2 SQIVND (reference sequence). V was clipped by 6 bases and J by 0 bases; unmatched bases: 0. CDR3 DNA: TGTGCCAGTAGGGGACTAGCGGGCTCCTACAATGAGCAGTTCTTC. This encodes CASRGLAGSYNEQFF.

This clonotype was detected only a few times. The chain recombines TRBV12-3 or TRBV12-4 with TRBJ2-5; 11 bases agree with TRBD1. This CDR3 has 15 amino acids. With 6 bases clipped from V and 5 bases from J, the junction kept 8 bases outside the gene matches. The CDR3 here is CASSPRTGGRETQYF. CDR3 bases: TGTGCCAGCAGCCCCCGGACAGGGGGCAGGGAGACCCAGTACTTC.

The rearrangement joins TRBV5-1 to TRBJ1-2; the D is unclear. The length of the CDR3 is 15 residues. Trimming removed 1 base from V and 8 bases from J, with 18 bases in between. Germline V gene sequence: CDR1 SGHRS, CDR2 YFSETQ. In nucleotides, the CDR3 is TGCGCCAGCAGCTTGTTCTCCCATAACCCGGTAGGCTACACCTTC. Its translation is CASSLFSHNPVGYTF.

The sample holds many counts of this clonotype. V is TRBV20-1 and J is TRBJ1-4; D not certain. Germline V gives CDR1 DFQATT, CDR2 SNEGSKA (reference sequence). Trimming removed 3 bases from V and 5 bases from J, with 10 bases in between. The CDR3 sequence is 13 residues long. The CDR3 sequence is CSARAATNEKLFF. CDR3 DNA: TGCAGTGCTAGGGCAGCGACAAATGAAAAACTGTTTTTT.

The chain carries TRBV4-2 and TRBJ2-3, with TRBD2 identical over 11 bases. J was trimmed by 2 bases and V by 4 bases; bases with no gene match: 11. Germline V gene lookup returns CDR1 LGHNA and CDR2 YNFKEQ. This CDR3 is built from 18 residues. The DNA of the CDR3 is TGTGCCAGCAGCCCCCGGCGCCTAGCGGGAGGACACACAGATACGCAGTATTTT. Its translation is CASSPRRLAGGHTDTQYF.

The chain is built from TRBV12-5 and TRBJ2-5; D is possibly TRBD1 or TRBD2 (5 bases each). V shed 2 bases and J shed 4 bases, with 20 bases lying between them. Germline CDR1 is LGHNT and CDR2 is FRNRAP. This CDR3 spans 17 amino acids. The CDR3 DNA follows: TGTGCTAGTGGTTTGAGAACCGGGACGCGAGGGTCAGAGACCCAGTACTTC. Its translation: CASGLRTGTRGSETQYF.

Ten or more counts support this clonotype. V and J are TRBV5-1 and TRBJ2-5, with 8 bases lining up with TRBD2. The CDR3 loop spans 14 amino acids. Germline loops: CDR1 SGHRS, CDR2 YFSETQ. Trimming took 4 bases from V and 2 from J; bases not matched to a gene: 4. DNA for the CDR3: TGCGCCAGCAGCGATCCGGGGGGGCAAGAGACCCAGTACTTC. Encoded protein: CASSDPGGQETQYF.

The genes are TRBV11-2 and TRBJ2-4; D might be TRBD2 (7 bases). CDR3 length equals 16 residues. In germline, CDR1 is SGHAT, CDR2 FQNNGV. Between the trimmed V and J ends, which lost 8 bases and 0 bases, there was a span of 17 bases. The CDR3 nucleotides read TGTGCCAGCGACTCCGGGGGGCGATCAGCCAAAAACATTCAGTACTTC. Translation: CASDSGGRSAKNIQYF.

This clonotype was detected many times. The chain joins TRBV28 to TRBJ2-1, with no clear D. Germline assignment: CDR1 MDHEN and CDR2 SYDVKM. The V end was cut by 2 bases, the J end by 9 bases, with 5 bases between. The CDR3 sequence is 11 residues long. In nucleotides, the CDR3 is TGTGCCAGCAGTTTAAATCGTGAGCAGTTCTTC. Translating it yields CASSLNREQFF.